The 13 T cell receptor beta chains listed next were all sequenced from one sample in a study of preoperative IRX-2 immunotherapy in early breast cancer. Here immunoSEQ multiplex PCR was the method, and the copy in TCRdb shows in-frame clones only, minus some. In the table there are about 89,000 clones, 75% to 90% of which are singletons. Treatment of the sample: preoperative locoregional IRX-2 cytokine immunotherapy. Sequencing was performed on tumor tissue, taken after IRX-2 immunotherapy. The source of these receptors is a human donor with breast cancer.

The V call is TRBV18, the J call TRBJ2-1, with a weak D call TRBD2 (5 bases). The V and J ends lost 2 bases and 9 bases respectively, with 11 bases between them. CDR3 length: 13 amino acids. Germline V gene lookup returns CDR1 KGHSH and CDR2 LQKENI. The CDR3 DNA reads as TGTGCCAGCTCACCAATCGACGAGGGTGAGCAGTTCTTC. Translation gives CASSPIDEGEQFF.

J is TRBJ2-5 and V is TRBV30; D could derive from TRBD1 or TRBD2 (5 bases each). V was shortened by 4 bases and J by 2 bases, with 20 bases between the two germline ends. CDR1 and CDR2 (germline): GTSNPN, SVGIG (reference sequence). The CDR3 covers 16 residues. CDR3: CAWKPPGPGLQETQYF. DNA for the CDR3: TGTGCCTGGAAACCTCCGGGACCAGGTCTTCAAGAGACCCAGTACTTC.

The chain has TRBV11-3 and TRBJ1-1; D remains ambiguous. Germline CDR1 and CDR2: SGHNT and YENEEA. V lost 5 bases, J lost 3 bases, and 16 bases lay in between. CDR3 length: 15 amino acids. Here the CDR3 reads CASSPSLGRDTEAFF. The CDR3, as DNA: TGTGCCAGCAGCCCAAGTCTAGGAAGAGACACTGAAGCTTTCTTT.

The chain employs TRBV29-1 and TRBJ2-5; weak D call: TRBD2 (5 bases). Trimming pared 7 bases from V and 4 bases from J, leaving 16 bases between. CDR1 and CDR2 (germline): SQVTM, ANQGSEA. The CDR3 totals 13 residues. The CDR3 DNA sequence: TGCAGCGCGCTAGCTTATATAGGAGAGACCCAGTACTTC. Amino acid sequence: CSALAYIGETQYF.

The chain carries TRBV2 and TRBJ2-1, with 8 bases that match TRBD2. Germline loops: CDR1 SNHLY, CDR2 FYNNEI. With 7 bases clipped from V and 6 bases from J, the junction kept 5 bases outside the gene matches. CDR3 length equals 13 residues. The CDR3 sequence: CASTRLASNEQFF. CDR3 nucleotides: TGTGCCAGCACGAGACTAGCGTCCAATGAGCAGTTCTTC.

The chain is built from TRBV6-7 and TRBJ1-5; D remains ambiguous. TRBV6-7 is an open reading frame, and its role is uncertain. The CDR3 runs 12 residues. V lost 6 bases to trimming and J lost 7 bases, with 10 bases between them. CDR3 amino acids: CASSERVQPQHF. Written as DNA, the CDR3 is TGTGCCAGCAGCGAACGCGTCCAGCCCCAGCATTTT.

This clone was counted a single time. The rearrangement joins TRBV12-5 to TRBJ2-7; D possibly uses TRBD1 or TRBD2 (5 bases each). The CDR3 totals 12 residues. The V end lost 5 bases, the J end lost 12 bases, and 17 bases lay between the germline ends. Germline V gives CDR1 LGHNT, CDR2 FRNRAP. CDR3 DNA sequence: TGTGCTAGTGGTCTCGGGGACGGCCCCGTGTACTTC. Its protein product is CASGLGDGPVYF.

V gene TRBV19 combines with J gene TRBJ2-3; 10 bases map to TRBD2. The V segment lost 4 bases and the J segment 6 bases; nucleotides outside the gene matches: 4. Per germline, CDR1 LNHDA and CDR2 SQIVND (reference sequence). This CDR3 is built from 14 residues. CDR3 residues: CASSTASGSDTQYF. CDR3 DNA sequence: TGTGCCAGTAGTACAGCTAGCGGGAGTGATACGCAGTATTTT. The full variable domain, its missing parts supplied by reference TRBV19 and TRBJ2-3, is DGGITQSPKYLFRKEGQNVTLSCEQNLNHDAMYWYRQDPGQGLRLIYYSQIVNDFQKGDIAEGYSVSREKKESFPLTVTSAQKNPTAFYLCASSTASGSDTQYFGPGTRLTVL.

The V gene is TRBV25-1, the J gene TRBJ1-1; weak D call: TRBD1 (6 bases). V was pared by 6 bases and J by 3 bases, with 17 bases between. The CDR3 covers 15 residues. Germline assignment: CDR1 MGHDK and CDR2 SYGVNS. The DNA of the CDR3 is TGTGCCAGCAGGGAAGGAACTTACAGGGACACTGAAGCTTTCTTT. Translating gives CASREGTYRDTEAFF.

The chain has TRBV5-1 and TRBJ2-2; the match to TRBD1 covers 11 bases. This CDR3 has 18 residues. Per germline, CDR1 SGHRS and CDR2 YFSETQ. Germline trimming cut 4 bases from V and 6 bases from J; bases unmatched to any gene: 14. CDR3: CASSPRGTGGSSSGELFF. The CDR3 DNA sequence: TGCGCCAGCAGCCCACGGGGGACAGGGGGGTCGAGTTCCGGGGAGCTGTTTTTT.

This clone was observed once. V and J are TRBV14 and TRBJ2-2; 7 bases match TRBD2. Germline lookup yields CDR1 SGHDN and CDR2 FVKESK. The CDR3 is made up of 18 amino acids. V was pared by 1 base and J by 2 bases, with 10 bases of the junction left unmatched. CDR3 protein: CASSQVAGLAVNTGELFF. CDR3 in DNA: TGTGCCAGCAGCCAAGTCGCGGGGCTAGCGGTAAACACCGGGGAGCTGTTTTTT.

The chain has TRBV7-1 and TRBJ2-5; unclear D gene. TRBV7-1 is known as an ORF, though its function is uncertain. The CDR3 consists of 13 residues. The germline V and J ends were trimmed by 5 bases and 5 bases, with 12 bases remaining between them. Here the CDR3 reads CASSSGLEETQYF. For the CDR3, the DNA is TGTGCCAGCAGCAGTGGCCTGGAGGAGACCCAGTACTTC.

By share, this clone ranks as medium-sized. The genes are TRBV30 and TRBJ1-4; D is possibly TRBD1 (6 bases). CDR1 is GTSNPN, CDR2 SVGIG, per germline (reference sequence). Trimming shortened V by 0 bases and J by 0 bases, and 11 bases separated the two germline ends. The CDR3 has 16 amino acids. In DNA, the CDR3 is TGTGCCTGGAGTGTAAGTAGGACAGCAACTAATGAAAAACTGTTTTTT. Its protein product is CAWSVSRTATNEKLFF. Full variable domain (outside the CDR3, taken from reference TRBV30 and TRBJ1-4): SQTIHQWPATLVQPVGSPLSLECTVEGTSNPNLYWYRQAAGRGLQLLFYSVGIGQISSEVPQNLSASRPQDRQFILSSKKLLLSDSGFYLCAWSVSRTATNEKLFFGSGTQLSVL.